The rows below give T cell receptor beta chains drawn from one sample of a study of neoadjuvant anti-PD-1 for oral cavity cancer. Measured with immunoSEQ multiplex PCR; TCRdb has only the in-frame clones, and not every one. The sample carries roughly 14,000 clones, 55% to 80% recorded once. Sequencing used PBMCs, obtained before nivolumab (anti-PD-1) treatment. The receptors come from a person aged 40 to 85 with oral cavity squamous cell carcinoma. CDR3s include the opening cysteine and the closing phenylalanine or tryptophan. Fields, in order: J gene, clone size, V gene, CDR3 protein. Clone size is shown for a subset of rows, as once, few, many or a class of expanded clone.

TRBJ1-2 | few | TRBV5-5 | CASRRTPGTGNYGYTF
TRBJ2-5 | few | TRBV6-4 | CASSESAGGSETQYF
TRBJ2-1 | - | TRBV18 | CASSPLPGVTNNEQFF
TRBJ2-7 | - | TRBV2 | CASRTAQVEQYF
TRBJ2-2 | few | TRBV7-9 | CASSPRAVQRTGELFF
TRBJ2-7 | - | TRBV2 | CASSDEKTEQYF
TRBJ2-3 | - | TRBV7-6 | CASSSPQAIQTSTDTQYF
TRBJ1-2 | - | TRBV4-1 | CASSQDRGIGFGGYTF
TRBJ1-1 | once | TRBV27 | CASSWQGAQNTEAFF
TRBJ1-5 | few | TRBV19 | CASTFRALPDSNQPQHF
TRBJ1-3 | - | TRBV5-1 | CASSLGSPGFSGNTIYF
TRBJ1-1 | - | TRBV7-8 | CASSYRTRNTEAFF
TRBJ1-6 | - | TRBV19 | CASSTDREGWPLHF
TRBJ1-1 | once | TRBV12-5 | CASGTGFTEAFF
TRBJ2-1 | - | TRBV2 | CASSGGGDNEQFF
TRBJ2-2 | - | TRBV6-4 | CASSEGGSAGELFF
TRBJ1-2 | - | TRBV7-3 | CASSSPGQGPYYGYTF
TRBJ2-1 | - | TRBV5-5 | CASSSFRGPSYNEQFF
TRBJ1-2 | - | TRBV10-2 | CASSESTGYGYTF
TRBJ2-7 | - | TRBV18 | CASSPADYEQYF
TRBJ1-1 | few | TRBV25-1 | CASSPLDRWVNTEAFF
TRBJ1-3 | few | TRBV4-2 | CASSQDLNSGNTIYF
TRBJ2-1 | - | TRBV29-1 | CSVARQGGSGGRNRNEQFF
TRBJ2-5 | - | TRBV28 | CASSLLTGTQYF
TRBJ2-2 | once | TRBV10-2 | CASFRVGGLGTGELFF
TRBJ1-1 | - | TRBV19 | CASSTQVPNTEAFF
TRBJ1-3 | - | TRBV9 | CASSVTGTSSGNTIYF
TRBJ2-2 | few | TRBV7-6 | CASSGGLNTGELFF
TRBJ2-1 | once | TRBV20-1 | CSGGDYNEQFF
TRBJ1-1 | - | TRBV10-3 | CAISESGGAPGNTEAFF
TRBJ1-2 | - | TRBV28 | CASTVSPSNYGYTF
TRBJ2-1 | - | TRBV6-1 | CASTLGGASEQFF